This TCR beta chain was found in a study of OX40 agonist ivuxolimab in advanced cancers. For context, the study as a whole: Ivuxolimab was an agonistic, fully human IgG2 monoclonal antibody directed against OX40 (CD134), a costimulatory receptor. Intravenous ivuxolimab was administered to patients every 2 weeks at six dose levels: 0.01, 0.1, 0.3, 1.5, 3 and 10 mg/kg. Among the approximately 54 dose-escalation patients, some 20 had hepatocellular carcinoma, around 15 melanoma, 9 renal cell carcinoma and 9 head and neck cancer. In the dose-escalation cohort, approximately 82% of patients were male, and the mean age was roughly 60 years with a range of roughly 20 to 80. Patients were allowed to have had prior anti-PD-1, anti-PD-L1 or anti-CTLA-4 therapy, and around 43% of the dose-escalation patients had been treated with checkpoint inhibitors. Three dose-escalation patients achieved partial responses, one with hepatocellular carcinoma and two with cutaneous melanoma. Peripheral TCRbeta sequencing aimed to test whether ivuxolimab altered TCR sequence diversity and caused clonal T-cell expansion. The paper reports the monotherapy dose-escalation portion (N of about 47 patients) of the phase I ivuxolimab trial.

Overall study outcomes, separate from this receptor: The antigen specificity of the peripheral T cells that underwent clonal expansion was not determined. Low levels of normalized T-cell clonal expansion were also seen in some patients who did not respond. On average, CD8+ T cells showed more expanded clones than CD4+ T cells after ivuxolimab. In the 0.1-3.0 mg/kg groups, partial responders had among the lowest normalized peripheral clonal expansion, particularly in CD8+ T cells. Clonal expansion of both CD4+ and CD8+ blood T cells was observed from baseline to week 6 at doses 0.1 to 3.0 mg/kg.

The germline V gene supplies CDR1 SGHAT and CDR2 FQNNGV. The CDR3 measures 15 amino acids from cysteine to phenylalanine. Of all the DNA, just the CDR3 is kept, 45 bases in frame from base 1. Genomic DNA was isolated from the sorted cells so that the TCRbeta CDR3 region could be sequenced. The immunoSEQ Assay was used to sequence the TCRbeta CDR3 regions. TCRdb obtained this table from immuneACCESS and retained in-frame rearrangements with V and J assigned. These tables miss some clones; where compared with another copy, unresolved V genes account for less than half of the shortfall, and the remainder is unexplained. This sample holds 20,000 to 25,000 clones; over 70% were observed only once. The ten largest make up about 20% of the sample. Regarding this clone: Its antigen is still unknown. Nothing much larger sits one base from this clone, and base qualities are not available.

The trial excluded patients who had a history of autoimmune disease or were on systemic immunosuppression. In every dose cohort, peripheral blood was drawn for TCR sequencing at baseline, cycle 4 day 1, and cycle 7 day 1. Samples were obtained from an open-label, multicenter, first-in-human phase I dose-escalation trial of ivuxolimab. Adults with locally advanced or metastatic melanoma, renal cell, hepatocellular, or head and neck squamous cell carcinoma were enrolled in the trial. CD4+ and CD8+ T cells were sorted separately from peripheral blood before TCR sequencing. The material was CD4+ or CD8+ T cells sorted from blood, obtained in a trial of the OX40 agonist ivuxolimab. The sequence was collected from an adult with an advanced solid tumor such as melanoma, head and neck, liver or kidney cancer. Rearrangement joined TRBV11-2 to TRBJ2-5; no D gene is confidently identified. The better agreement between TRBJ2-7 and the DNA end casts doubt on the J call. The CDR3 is CASSPVASATYEQYF. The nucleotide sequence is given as TGTGCCAGCAGCCCAGTTGCTTCAGCCACCTACGAGCAGTACTTC.